In its sample, the clone carrying this T cell receptor (beta chain) ranks as medium-sized. What it binds is unknown. The J segment lost 3 bases and the V segment lost 4 bases, leaving 4 bases of the junction unmatched. Germline CDR1 is SGHRS and CDR2 is YFSETQ. The CDR3 covers 14 residues. The data derive from a study of metastatic and nonmetastatic thyroid tumors. Overall study results and limits: TCR beta diversity was reportedly significantly higher in malignant thyroid tumors than benign nodules, in blood and tumor.

Original handling: The study built a papillary thyroid cancer distant-metastasis classifier from CDR3 differences across clinicopathological groups. TCRdb reanalyzed the PCR reads with MiXCR. The V and J calls here are based on TCRdb, not the publication. The sample records 20,000 or so clones, about 20% being singletons. Thyroid surgery was preceded by no treatment in any patient. The chain links TRBV5-1 to TRBJ2-3, with TRBD1 identical over 8 bases. The receptor was derived from a female donor with papillary thyroid cancer or a benign thyroid nodule (not recorded which). Some clones in this sample may be carry-over from other donors' samples. The specimen sequenced was tumor tissue. The chain's CDR3 is CASSEGDRTDTQYF. The CDR3 DNA reads as TGCGCCAGCAGCGAGGGGGACAGGACAGATACGCAGTATTTT.